This TCR beta chain is drawn from a study of blood T cell repertoires in COVID-19. About the research overall: Acute-phase and convalescent COVID-19 samples originated in the United States, Italy and Spain. PBMCs, B-cell-depleted T cells, or T cells provided the cDNA or gDNA that made up the material.

The V end lost 4 bases, the J end lost 0 bases, and 15 bases lay between the germline ends. Germline lookup yields CDR1 PRHDT and CDR2 FYEKMQ (reference sequence). This CDR3 has 17 amino acids. This clone was seen a single time. In the original analysis: For nucleated cells, counts were estimated from reference gene primer amplification. Produced via immunoSEQ multiplex PCR; TCRdb's table is partial and in-frame only. V, J and clone size derive from that table, while D and trimming were established from the DNA sequence. In the table there are roughly 50,000 clones, 65% to 80% of which are singletons.

The TCR was taken from a human donor with active or convalescent COVID-19. The donor label of this sample is uncertain. Material for sequencing was peripheral blood. This chain uses TRBV13 with TRBJ2-2, with D possibly being TRBD2 (6 bases). The CDR3 DNA reads as TGTGCCAGCAGCTCCACTATGGGACTGTCGAACACCGGGGAGCTGTTTTTT. Residues: CASSSTMGLSNTGELFF.